This entry concerns a single T cell receptor beta chain. TCRdb's copy holds only in-frame clones and misses some; the assay was immunoSEQ multiplex PCR. The sample includes fewer than 20,000 clones, approximately 79% of them seen just once. The sample is drawn from a study of neoadjuvant anti-PD-1 for oral cavity cancer. V lost 6 bases and J lost 9, with 12 bases in between. Germline lookup yields CDR1 LNHDA and CDR2 SQIVND (reference sequence). The CDR3 length is 12 residues. This clonotype originated in a person between 40 and 79 years old with oral cavity squamous cell carcinoma. This specimen was PBMCs, taken before nivolumab (anti-PD-1) treatment. The rearrangement links TRBV19 to TRBJ2-1; D is possibly TRBD2 (5 bases). CDR3 protein: CASSSGGPEQFF. The DNA for the CDR3 is TGTGCCAGTAGCTCAGGAGGTCCTGAGCAGTTCTTC.